This TCR beta chain was identified during a study of T cell repertoires in cytomegalovirus infection (dated by TCRdb to the late 2010s). At the level of the whole study: Peptide stimulations targeted recently identified HLA-C-restricted CMV epitopes, whose presentation resists viral immunomodulation, together with well-studied HLA-B-restricted epitopes. Because public TCR beta signatures pointed to carriage of CMV infection together with the matching HLA type, the HLA type of each donor mattered for the analysis. The paper's findings and limits, for the study overall: In both this cohort and an independent roughly 360-donor cohort, the cumulative frequency of public TCR beta family members distinguished carriers of CMV infection plus the relevant HLA type. The ex vivo response was dominated by HLA-C-restricted CMV-specific TCR beta clonotypes, which also provided the single most frequent clonotype in two of eight donors.

The trim is 3 bases for V and 5 bases for J, with a gap of 13 bases between the germline ends. CDR1 LNHDA and CDR2 SQIVND are derived from the germline V gene (reference sequence). Including the terminal cysteine and phenylalanine, the CDR3 comprises 14 residues. Only the CDR3 DNA stays, 42 bases, in frame from base 1. Per the publication, the treatment or condition label means: in vitro stimulation with specific CMV peptide epitopes to enrich CMV-specific T cells. Sequencing took place on an Illumina HiSeq 1500. TCRdb trimmed the raw reads at Q25, called clones with MiXCR and kept productive beta chains. Rows with a matching CDR3 protein are joined into one entry that keeps the most common DNA and genes. The sample table holds hundreds of thousands of distinct CDR3 sequences, of which around 32% were seen once. Around 15% of the sample is taken by the ten largest. Of note for this clonotype: It has no known antigen specificity. Base-call qualities are not available, and no considerably larger clone is one nucleotide away.

The receptor chain draws on TRBV19 and TRBJ1-1, with the D segment identity uncertain. This TCR came from a human donor in good health (CMV status not recorded). Some clones in this sample may be carry-over from other donors' samples. The material sequenced was cultured CD8+ T cells from PBMCs, taken from culture after CMV antigen stimulation. The CDR3 amino acid sequence is: CASSITVLGTEAFF. Here is the DNA: TGTGCCAGTAGTATCACGGTCTTGGGGACTGAAGCTTTCTTT.